This paragraph covers one TCR beta chain sequence. Its specificity is unknown. The data are from a study of shared clonotypes between healthy human individuals. About the study: Donors, aged 18 to 49, were a couple of women and a few men.

V was trimmed by 5 bases and J by 4 bases, leaving 18 bases between them. The CDR3 is 16 amino acids. CDR1 is SGHRS and CDR2 is YFSETQ in the germline V gene. Study-wide results and caveats: What limited the represented genetic and exposure-history diversity was the small number of donors. Among donors, sharing of clonotypes was expected to be affected by sequencing depth.

Measured with immunoSEQ multiplex PCR; TCRdb has only the in-frame clones, and not every one. The table records around 2,000,000 clones, roughly 96% of them present only once. The rearrangement uses TRBV5-1 and TRBJ2-2; tentatively, D is TRBD1 or TRBD2 (5 bases each). This TCR was recovered from a young man in good health. The sequencing sample was made of naive CD4+ T cells sorted from blood. Stated subset: CD45RA+ positively selected. The CDR3 protein is CASSQGTKGPTGELFF. The CDR3 region has the DNA TGCGCCAGCAGTCAAGGGACCAAAGGACCCACCGGGGAGCTGTTTTTT.